This T cell receptor (beta chain) was retrieved from a study of blood T cell repertoires in COVID-19. As processed by the authors: Scientists estimated how many nucleated cells there were by amplifying reference gene primers. The assay was immunoSEQ multiplex PCR, and TCRdb's table has in-frame clones only and misses some. V and J calls and clone size are as listed in that table; D and trimming were resolved from the DNA. In the table there are tens of thousands of clones, around 91% of which are singletons. V lost 3 bases, J lost 0 bases, and 11 bases lay in between. Per the germline V gene, CDR1 is LNHDA and CDR2 is SQIVND (reference sequence). This CDR3 is 16 amino acids long.

The receptor was derived from a woman aged 55-70 years with active COVID-19. The chain has TRBV19 and TRBJ1-4; D unclear. Sequencing was performed on peripheral blood. The CDR3 loop reads CASSIGETATNEKLFF. In DNA, the CDR3 is TGTGCCAGTAGTATCGGGGAAACAGCAACTAATGAAAAACTGTTTTTT.